The entry that follows covers one T cell receptor (beta chain) sequence. Method: immunoSEQ multiplex PCR; TCRdb's copy keeps in-frame clones and lacks some. The sample yields 80,000 to 100,000 clones, roughly 80% seen once. V gave up 7 bases and J gave up 2 bases, with 11 bases separating them. Germline values: CDR1 ENHRY, CDR2 SYGVKD. The CDR3 is 13 amino acids. The source of the sample is a study of PD-1 blockade in classical Hodgkin lymphoma. All patients experienced relapse after autologous stem cell transplantation, and brentuximab vedotin exposure was variable. The specimen comprised peripheral blood mononuclear cells (PBMCs), sampled before the second cycle of nivolumab. The TCR comes from a human donor with classical Hodgkin lymphoma. The V gene is TRBV10-3, the J gene TRBJ2-5, with D possibly being TRBD1 (6 bases). CDR3 in amino acids: CAITPDSQETQYF. The CDR3 region has the DNA TGTGCCATCACACCGGACAGTCAAGAGACCCAGTACTTC.